Listed below are T cell receptor beta chains from one sample, sequenced in a study of T cell clonotyping in hematopoietic cell transplantation. Only in-frame clones appear in the TCRdb table, and some are missing; sequencing was by immunoSEQ multiplex PCR. In the table there are roughly 5,300 clones, roughly 79% of which are singletons. The sample was peripheral blood mononuclear cells, taken 100 days after allogeneic stem cell transplant. The receptors were sampled from a male patient between 55 and 70 years old who had an allogeneic stem cell transplant, so T cells may come from the graft donor. Some clones in this sample may be carry-over from other donors' samples. CDR3s include the opening cysteine and the closing phenylalanine or tryptophan. A D gene is named only where the DNA matches it firmly. For some rows the clone size is stated as once, few or many, or as a class when expanded; others skip it.

V gene: TRBV28; clone size: -; D gene: TRBD2; J gene: TRBJ2-7; CDR3 DNA: TGTGCCAGCAGGCGACCGGGGGCTAGCGGGAGCTCCTACGAGCAGTACTTC; CDR3 protein: CASRRPGASGSSYEQYF
V gene: TRBV7-2; clone size: -; D gene: -; J gene: TRBJ1-2; CDR3 DNA: TGTGCCAGCAGCTTGGGGGGCGGCTACACCTTC; CDR3 protein: CASSLGGGYTF
V gene: TRBV5-1; clone size: few; D gene: TRBD1; J gene: TRBJ1-1; CDR3 DNA: TGCGCCAGCAGCTCGCTCCCGGGACAGGGAGGGCGGGCTTTCTTT; CDR3 protein: CASSSLPGQGGRAFF
V gene: TRBV7-9; clone size: -; D gene: TRBD1; J gene: TRBJ2-7; CDR3 DNA: TGTGCCAGCAGCCCTAGGACAGGGGACTACGAGCAGTACTTC; CDR3 protein: CASSPRTGDYEQYF
V gene: TRBV5-5; clone size: -; D gene: -; J gene: TRBJ2-5; CDR3 DNA: TGTGCCAGCAGCGCGTCCGGGGACGGAAAAGAGACCCAGTACTTC; CDR3 protein: CASSASGDGKETQYF
V gene: TRBV5-1; clone size: -; D gene: -; J gene: TRBJ2-7; CDR3 DNA: TGCGCCAGCACCTTTGAGCCGGGACTCAACTACGAGCAGTACTTC; CDR3 protein: CASTFEPGLNYEQYF
V gene: TRBV28; clone size: -; D gene: TRBD1; J gene: TRBJ2-1; CDR3 DNA: TGTGCCAGCAGTGTGAAACCGGGACAGGGTATCGATGAGCAGTTCTTC; CDR3 protein: CASSVKPGQGIDEQFF
V gene: TRBV7-3; clone size: -; D gene: TRBD2; J gene: TRBJ2-7; CDR3 DNA: TGTGCCAGCAGCTTGACTAGCGGATACGAGCAGTACTTC; CDR3 protein: CASSLTSGYEQYF
V gene: TRBV6-6; clone size: -; D gene: -; J gene: TRBJ1-2; CDR3 DNA: TGTGCCAGCAGACAGGGCAACTATGGCTACACCTTC; CDR3 protein: CASRQGNYGYTF
V gene: TRBV7-2; clone size: -; D gene: -; J gene: TRBJ2-1; CDR3 DNA: TGTGCCAGCAGCTTGGCCGGAAATAAGGAGCAGTTCTTC; CDR3 protein: CASSLAGNKEQFF
V gene: TRBV6-1; clone size: -; D gene: -; J gene: TRBJ2-7; CDR3 DNA: TGTGCCAGCAGTGAGCGTAGTTGGGTGCAGTACTTC; CDR3 protein: CASSERSWVQYF
V gene: TRBV20-1; clone size: -; D gene: -; J gene: TRBJ1-5; CDR3 DNA: TGCAGTGCTAGAGTGGGTCAGCCCCAGCATTTT; CDR3 protein: CSARVGQPQHF
V gene: TRBV13; clone size: -; D gene: -; J gene: TRBJ2-1; CDR3 DNA: TGTGCCAGCAGCTTAGTGGGAGGAACCTACAATGAGCAGTTCTTC; CDR3 protein: CASSLVGGTYNEQFF
V gene: TRBV28; clone size: medium-sized; D gene: TRBD1; J gene: TRBJ2-7; CDR3 DNA: TGTGCCAGCATGGCCGGGACAGGGGTGTTGGAGCAGTACTTC; CDR3 protein: CASMAGTGVLEQYF